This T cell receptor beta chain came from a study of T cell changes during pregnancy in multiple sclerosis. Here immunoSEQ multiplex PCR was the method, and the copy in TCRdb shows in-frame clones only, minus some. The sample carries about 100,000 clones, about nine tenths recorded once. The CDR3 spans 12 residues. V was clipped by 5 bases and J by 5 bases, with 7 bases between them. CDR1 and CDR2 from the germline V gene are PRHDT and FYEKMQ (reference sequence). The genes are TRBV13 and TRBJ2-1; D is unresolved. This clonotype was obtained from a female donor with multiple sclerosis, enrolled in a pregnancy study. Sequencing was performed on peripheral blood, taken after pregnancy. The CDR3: CASSQTDNEQFF. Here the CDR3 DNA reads TGTGCCAGCAGCCAAACAGACAATGAGCAGTTCTTC.